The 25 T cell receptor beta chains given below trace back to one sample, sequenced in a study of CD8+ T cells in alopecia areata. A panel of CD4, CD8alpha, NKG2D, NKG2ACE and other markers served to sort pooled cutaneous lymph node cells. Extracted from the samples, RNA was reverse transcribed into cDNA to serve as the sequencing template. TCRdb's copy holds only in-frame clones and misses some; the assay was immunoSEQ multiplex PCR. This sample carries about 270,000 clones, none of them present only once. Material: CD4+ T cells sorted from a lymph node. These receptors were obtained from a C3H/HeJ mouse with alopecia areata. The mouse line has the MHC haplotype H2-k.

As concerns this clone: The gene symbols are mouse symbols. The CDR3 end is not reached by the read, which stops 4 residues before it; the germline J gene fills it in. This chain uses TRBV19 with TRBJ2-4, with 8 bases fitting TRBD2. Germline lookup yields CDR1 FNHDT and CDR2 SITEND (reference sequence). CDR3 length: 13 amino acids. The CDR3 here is CASRGGGENTLYF. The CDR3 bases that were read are TGTGCCAGCAGAGGTGGGGGGGAAAAC.

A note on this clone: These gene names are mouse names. The CDR3 sequence: CASSAQGRNSPLYF. The sequenced CDR3 bases are TGTGCCAGCAGTGCACAGGGCAGAAATTCGCCC. The V call is TRBV13-3, the J call TRBJ1-6; TRBD1 is a possible D gene (6 bases). The observed sequence ends 3 residues before the CDR3 terminus, with the missing tail filled in from the germline J gene. TRBJ1-6 is marked as an open reading frame, function uncertain. V was pared by 3 bases and J by 7 bases, with 11 bases between. The CDR3 is made up of 14 amino acids. Germline V gives CDR1 NNHDY, CDR2 SYVADS.

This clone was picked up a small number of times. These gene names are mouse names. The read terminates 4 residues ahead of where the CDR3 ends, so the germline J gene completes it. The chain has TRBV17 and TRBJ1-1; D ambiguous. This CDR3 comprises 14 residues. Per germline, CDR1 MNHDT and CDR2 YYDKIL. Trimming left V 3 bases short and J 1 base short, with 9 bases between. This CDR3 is CASSSTAGNTEVFF. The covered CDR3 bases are TGTGCTAGCAGTAGCACGGCAGGAAACACA.

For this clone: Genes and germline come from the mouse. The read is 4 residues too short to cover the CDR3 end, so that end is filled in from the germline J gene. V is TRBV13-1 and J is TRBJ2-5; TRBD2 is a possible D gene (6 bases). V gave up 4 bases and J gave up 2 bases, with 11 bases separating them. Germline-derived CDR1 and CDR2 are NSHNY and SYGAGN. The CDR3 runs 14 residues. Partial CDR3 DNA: TGTGCCAGCAGTCTCTCTGGGGCCCAAGAC. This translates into CASSLSGAQD. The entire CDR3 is CASSLSGAQDTQYF.

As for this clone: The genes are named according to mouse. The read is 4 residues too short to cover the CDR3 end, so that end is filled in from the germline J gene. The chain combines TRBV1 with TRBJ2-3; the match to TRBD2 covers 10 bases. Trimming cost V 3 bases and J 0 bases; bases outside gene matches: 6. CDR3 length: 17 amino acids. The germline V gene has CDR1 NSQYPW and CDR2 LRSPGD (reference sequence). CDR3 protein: CTCSASTGGSSAETLYF. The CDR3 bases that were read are TGCACCTGCAGTGCGTCGACTGGGGGGTCTAGTGCAGAA.

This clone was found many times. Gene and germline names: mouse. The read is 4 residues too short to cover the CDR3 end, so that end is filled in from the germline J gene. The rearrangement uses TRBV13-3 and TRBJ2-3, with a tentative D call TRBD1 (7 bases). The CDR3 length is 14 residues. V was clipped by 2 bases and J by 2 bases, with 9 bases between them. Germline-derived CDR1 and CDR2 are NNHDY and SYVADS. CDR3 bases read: TGTGCCAGCAGTGAGAGGGGGCTTGCAGAA. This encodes CASSERGLAE. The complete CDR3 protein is CASSERGLAETLYF.

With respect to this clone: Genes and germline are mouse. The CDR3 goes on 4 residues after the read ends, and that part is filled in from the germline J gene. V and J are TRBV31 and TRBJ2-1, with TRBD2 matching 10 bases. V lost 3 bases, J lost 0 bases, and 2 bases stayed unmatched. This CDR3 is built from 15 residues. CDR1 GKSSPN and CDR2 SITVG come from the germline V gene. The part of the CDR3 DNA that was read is TGTGCCTGGAGGGACTGGGGGAATAACTATGCT. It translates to CAWRDWGNNYA. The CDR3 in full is CAWRDWGNNYAEQFF.

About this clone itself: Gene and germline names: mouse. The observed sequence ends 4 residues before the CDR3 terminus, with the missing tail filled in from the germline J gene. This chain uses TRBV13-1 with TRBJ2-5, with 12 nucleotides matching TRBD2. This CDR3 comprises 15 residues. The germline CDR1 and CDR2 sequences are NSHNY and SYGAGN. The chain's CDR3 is CASSFGLGGEDTQYF. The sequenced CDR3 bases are TGTGCCAGCAGTTTCGGACTGGGGGGGGAAGAC.

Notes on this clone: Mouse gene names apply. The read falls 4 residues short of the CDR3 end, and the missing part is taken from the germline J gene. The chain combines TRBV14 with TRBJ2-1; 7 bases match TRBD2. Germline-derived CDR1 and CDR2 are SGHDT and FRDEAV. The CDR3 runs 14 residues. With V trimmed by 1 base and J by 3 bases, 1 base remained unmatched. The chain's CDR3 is CASSFRGGYAEQFF. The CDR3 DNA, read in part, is TGTGCCAGCAGTTTCCGGGGGGGCTATGCT.

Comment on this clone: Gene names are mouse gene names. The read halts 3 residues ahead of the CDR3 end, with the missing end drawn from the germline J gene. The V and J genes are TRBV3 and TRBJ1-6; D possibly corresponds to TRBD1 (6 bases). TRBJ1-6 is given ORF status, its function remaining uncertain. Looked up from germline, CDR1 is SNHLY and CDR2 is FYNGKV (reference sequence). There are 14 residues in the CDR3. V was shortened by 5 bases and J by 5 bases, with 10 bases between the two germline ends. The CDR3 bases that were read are TGTGCCAGCAGCCCGGGACAAAATAATTCGCCC. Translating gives CASSPGQNNSP. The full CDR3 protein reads CASSPGQNNSPLYF.

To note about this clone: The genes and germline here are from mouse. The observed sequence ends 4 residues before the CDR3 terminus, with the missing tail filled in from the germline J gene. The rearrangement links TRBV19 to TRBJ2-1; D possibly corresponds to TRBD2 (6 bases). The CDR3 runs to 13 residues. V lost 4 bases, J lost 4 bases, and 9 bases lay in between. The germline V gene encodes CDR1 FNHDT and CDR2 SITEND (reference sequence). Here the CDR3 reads CASSPGTYAEQFF. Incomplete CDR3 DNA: TGTGCCAGCAGTCCCGGGACTTATGCT.

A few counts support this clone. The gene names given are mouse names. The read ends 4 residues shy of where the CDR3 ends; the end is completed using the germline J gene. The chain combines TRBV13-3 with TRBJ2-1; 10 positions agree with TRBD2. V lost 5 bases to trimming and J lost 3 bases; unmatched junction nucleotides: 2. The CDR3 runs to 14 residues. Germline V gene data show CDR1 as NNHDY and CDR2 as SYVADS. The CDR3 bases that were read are TGTGCCAGCAGGACTGGGGGGTTCTATGCT. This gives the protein CASRTGGFYA. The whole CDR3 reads CASRTGGFYAEQFF.

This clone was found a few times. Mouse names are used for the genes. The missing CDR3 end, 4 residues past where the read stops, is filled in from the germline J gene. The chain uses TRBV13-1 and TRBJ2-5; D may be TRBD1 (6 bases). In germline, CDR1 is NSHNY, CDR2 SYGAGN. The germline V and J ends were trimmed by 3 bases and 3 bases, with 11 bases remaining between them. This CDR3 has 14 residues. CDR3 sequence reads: CASSAQGSQDTQYF. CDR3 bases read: TGTGCCAGCAGTGCCCAGGGGAGTCAAGAC.

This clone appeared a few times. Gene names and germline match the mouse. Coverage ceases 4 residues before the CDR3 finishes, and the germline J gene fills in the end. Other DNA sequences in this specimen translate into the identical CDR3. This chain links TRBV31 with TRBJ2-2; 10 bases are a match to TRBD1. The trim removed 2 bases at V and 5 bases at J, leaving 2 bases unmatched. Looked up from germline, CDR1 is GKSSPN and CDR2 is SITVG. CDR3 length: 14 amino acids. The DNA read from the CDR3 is TGTGCCTGGAGTAGGACAGGGGGAACCGGG. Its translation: CAWSRTGGTG. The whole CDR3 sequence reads CAWSRTGGTGQLYF.

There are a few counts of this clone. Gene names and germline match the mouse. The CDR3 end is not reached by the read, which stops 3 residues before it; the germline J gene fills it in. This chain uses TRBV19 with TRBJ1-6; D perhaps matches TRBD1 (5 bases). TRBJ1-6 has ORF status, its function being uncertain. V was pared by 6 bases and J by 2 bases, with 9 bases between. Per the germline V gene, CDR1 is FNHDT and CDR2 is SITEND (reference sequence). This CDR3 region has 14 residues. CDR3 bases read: TGTGCCAGCAAAAGACAGCCCTATAATTCGCCC. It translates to CASKRQPYNSP. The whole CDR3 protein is CASKRQPYNSPLYF.

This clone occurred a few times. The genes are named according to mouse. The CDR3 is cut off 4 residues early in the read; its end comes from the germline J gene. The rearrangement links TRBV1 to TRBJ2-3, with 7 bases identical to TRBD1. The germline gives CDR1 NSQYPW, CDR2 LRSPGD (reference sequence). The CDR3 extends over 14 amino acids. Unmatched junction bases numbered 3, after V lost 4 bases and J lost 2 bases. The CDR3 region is CTCSVQGFAETLYF. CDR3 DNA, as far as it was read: TGCACCTGCAGTGTACAGGGGTTTGCAGAA. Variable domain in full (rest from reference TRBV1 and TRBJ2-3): VTLLEQNPRWRLVPRGQAVNLRCILKNSQYPWMSWYQQDLQKQLQWLFTLRSPGDKEVKSLPGADYLATRVTDTELRLQVANMSQGRTLYCTCSVQGFAETLYFGSGTRLTVL.

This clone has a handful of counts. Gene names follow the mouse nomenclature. The CDR3 loop is CASGDPDSQDTQYF. The CDR3 bases that were read are TGTGCCAGCGGTGATCCGGACAGCCAAGAC. The chain employs TRBV13-2 and TRBJ2-5; possible D gene TRBD1, 6 bases. The CDR3 is cut off 4 residues early in the read; its end comes from the germline J gene. CDR3 length: 14 residues. Germline V lookup: CDR1 NNHNN, CDR2 SYGAGS (reference sequence). V was cut by 1 base and J by 2 bases, with 8 bases left in between.

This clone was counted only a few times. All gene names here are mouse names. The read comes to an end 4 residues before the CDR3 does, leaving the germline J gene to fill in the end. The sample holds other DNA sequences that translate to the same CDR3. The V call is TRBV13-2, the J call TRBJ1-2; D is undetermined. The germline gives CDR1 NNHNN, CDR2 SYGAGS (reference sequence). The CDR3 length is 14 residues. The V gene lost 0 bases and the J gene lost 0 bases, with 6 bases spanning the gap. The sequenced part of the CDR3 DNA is TGTGCCAGCGGTGATGCGCCAGCAAACTCC. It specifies CASGDAPANS. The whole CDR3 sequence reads CASGDAPANSDYTF.

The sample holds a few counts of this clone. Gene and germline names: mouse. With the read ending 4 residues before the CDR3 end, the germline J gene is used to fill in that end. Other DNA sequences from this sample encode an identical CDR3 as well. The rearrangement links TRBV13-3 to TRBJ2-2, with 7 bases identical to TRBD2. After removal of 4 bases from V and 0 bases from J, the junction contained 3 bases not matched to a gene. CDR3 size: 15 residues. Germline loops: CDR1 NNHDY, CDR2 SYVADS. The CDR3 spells CASSPGGANTGQLYF. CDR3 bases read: TGTGCCAGCAGTCCTGGGGGAGCAAACACCGGG.

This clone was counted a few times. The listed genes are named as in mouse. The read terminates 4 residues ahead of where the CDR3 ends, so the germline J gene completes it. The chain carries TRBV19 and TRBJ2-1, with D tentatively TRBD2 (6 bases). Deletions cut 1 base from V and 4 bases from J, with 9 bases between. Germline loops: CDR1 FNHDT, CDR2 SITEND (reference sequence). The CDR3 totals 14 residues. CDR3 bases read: TGTGCCAGCAGTATACTGGGGACTTATGCT. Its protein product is CASSILGTYA. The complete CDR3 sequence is CASSILGTYAEQFF.

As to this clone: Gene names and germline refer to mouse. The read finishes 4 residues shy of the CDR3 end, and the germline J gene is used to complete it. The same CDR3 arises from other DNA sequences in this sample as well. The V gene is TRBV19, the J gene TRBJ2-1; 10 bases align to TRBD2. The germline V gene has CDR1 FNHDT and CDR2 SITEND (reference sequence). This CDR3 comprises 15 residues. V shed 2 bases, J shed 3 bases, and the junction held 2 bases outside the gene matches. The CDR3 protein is CASSISGGAYAEQFF. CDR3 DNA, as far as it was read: TGTGCCAGCAGTATTTCTGGGGGGGCCTATGCT.

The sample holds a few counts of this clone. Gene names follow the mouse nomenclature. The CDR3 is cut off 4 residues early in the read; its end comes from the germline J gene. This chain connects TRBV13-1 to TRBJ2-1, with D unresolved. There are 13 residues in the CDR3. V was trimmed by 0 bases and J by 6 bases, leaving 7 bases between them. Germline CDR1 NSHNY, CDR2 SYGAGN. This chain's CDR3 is CASSDAQVAEQFF. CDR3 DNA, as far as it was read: TGTGCCAGCAGTGATGCTCAGGTTGCT.

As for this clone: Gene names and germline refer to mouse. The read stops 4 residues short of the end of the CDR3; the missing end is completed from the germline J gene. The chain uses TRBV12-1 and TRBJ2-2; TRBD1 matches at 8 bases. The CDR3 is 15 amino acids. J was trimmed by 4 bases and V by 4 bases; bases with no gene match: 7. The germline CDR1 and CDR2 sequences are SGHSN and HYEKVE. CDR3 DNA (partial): TGTGCCAGCTCCCCTCCAGGGGGCAGCACCGGG. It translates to CASSPPGGSTG. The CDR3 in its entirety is CASSPPGGSTGQLYF.

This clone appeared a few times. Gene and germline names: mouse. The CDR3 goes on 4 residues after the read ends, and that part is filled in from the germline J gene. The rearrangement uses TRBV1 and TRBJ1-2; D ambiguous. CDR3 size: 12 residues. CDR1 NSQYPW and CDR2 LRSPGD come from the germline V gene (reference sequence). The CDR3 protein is CTCSADLGDYTF. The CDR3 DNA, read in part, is TGCACCTGCAGTGCAGATCTGGGC.

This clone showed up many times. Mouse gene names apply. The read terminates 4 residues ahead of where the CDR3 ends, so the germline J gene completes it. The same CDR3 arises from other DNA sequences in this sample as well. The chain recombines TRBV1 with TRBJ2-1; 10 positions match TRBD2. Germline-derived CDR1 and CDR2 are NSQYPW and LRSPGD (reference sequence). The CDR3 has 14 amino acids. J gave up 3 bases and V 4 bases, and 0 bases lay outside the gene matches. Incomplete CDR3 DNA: TGCACCTGCAGTGGGACTGGGGGCTATGCT. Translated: CTCSGTGGYA. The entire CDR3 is CTCSGTGGYAEQFF.